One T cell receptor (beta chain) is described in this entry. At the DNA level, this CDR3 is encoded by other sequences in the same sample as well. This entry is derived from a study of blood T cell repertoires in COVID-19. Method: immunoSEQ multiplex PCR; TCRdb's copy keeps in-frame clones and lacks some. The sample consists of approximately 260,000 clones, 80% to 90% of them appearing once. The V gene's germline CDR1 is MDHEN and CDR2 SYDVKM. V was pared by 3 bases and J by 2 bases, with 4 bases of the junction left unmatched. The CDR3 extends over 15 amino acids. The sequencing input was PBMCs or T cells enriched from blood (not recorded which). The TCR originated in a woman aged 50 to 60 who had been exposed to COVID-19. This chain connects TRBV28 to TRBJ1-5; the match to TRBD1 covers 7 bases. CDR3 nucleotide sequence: TGTGCCAGCAGTTTCTACAGGGGTGGCAATCAGCCCCAGCATTTT. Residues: CASSFYRGGNQPQHF.